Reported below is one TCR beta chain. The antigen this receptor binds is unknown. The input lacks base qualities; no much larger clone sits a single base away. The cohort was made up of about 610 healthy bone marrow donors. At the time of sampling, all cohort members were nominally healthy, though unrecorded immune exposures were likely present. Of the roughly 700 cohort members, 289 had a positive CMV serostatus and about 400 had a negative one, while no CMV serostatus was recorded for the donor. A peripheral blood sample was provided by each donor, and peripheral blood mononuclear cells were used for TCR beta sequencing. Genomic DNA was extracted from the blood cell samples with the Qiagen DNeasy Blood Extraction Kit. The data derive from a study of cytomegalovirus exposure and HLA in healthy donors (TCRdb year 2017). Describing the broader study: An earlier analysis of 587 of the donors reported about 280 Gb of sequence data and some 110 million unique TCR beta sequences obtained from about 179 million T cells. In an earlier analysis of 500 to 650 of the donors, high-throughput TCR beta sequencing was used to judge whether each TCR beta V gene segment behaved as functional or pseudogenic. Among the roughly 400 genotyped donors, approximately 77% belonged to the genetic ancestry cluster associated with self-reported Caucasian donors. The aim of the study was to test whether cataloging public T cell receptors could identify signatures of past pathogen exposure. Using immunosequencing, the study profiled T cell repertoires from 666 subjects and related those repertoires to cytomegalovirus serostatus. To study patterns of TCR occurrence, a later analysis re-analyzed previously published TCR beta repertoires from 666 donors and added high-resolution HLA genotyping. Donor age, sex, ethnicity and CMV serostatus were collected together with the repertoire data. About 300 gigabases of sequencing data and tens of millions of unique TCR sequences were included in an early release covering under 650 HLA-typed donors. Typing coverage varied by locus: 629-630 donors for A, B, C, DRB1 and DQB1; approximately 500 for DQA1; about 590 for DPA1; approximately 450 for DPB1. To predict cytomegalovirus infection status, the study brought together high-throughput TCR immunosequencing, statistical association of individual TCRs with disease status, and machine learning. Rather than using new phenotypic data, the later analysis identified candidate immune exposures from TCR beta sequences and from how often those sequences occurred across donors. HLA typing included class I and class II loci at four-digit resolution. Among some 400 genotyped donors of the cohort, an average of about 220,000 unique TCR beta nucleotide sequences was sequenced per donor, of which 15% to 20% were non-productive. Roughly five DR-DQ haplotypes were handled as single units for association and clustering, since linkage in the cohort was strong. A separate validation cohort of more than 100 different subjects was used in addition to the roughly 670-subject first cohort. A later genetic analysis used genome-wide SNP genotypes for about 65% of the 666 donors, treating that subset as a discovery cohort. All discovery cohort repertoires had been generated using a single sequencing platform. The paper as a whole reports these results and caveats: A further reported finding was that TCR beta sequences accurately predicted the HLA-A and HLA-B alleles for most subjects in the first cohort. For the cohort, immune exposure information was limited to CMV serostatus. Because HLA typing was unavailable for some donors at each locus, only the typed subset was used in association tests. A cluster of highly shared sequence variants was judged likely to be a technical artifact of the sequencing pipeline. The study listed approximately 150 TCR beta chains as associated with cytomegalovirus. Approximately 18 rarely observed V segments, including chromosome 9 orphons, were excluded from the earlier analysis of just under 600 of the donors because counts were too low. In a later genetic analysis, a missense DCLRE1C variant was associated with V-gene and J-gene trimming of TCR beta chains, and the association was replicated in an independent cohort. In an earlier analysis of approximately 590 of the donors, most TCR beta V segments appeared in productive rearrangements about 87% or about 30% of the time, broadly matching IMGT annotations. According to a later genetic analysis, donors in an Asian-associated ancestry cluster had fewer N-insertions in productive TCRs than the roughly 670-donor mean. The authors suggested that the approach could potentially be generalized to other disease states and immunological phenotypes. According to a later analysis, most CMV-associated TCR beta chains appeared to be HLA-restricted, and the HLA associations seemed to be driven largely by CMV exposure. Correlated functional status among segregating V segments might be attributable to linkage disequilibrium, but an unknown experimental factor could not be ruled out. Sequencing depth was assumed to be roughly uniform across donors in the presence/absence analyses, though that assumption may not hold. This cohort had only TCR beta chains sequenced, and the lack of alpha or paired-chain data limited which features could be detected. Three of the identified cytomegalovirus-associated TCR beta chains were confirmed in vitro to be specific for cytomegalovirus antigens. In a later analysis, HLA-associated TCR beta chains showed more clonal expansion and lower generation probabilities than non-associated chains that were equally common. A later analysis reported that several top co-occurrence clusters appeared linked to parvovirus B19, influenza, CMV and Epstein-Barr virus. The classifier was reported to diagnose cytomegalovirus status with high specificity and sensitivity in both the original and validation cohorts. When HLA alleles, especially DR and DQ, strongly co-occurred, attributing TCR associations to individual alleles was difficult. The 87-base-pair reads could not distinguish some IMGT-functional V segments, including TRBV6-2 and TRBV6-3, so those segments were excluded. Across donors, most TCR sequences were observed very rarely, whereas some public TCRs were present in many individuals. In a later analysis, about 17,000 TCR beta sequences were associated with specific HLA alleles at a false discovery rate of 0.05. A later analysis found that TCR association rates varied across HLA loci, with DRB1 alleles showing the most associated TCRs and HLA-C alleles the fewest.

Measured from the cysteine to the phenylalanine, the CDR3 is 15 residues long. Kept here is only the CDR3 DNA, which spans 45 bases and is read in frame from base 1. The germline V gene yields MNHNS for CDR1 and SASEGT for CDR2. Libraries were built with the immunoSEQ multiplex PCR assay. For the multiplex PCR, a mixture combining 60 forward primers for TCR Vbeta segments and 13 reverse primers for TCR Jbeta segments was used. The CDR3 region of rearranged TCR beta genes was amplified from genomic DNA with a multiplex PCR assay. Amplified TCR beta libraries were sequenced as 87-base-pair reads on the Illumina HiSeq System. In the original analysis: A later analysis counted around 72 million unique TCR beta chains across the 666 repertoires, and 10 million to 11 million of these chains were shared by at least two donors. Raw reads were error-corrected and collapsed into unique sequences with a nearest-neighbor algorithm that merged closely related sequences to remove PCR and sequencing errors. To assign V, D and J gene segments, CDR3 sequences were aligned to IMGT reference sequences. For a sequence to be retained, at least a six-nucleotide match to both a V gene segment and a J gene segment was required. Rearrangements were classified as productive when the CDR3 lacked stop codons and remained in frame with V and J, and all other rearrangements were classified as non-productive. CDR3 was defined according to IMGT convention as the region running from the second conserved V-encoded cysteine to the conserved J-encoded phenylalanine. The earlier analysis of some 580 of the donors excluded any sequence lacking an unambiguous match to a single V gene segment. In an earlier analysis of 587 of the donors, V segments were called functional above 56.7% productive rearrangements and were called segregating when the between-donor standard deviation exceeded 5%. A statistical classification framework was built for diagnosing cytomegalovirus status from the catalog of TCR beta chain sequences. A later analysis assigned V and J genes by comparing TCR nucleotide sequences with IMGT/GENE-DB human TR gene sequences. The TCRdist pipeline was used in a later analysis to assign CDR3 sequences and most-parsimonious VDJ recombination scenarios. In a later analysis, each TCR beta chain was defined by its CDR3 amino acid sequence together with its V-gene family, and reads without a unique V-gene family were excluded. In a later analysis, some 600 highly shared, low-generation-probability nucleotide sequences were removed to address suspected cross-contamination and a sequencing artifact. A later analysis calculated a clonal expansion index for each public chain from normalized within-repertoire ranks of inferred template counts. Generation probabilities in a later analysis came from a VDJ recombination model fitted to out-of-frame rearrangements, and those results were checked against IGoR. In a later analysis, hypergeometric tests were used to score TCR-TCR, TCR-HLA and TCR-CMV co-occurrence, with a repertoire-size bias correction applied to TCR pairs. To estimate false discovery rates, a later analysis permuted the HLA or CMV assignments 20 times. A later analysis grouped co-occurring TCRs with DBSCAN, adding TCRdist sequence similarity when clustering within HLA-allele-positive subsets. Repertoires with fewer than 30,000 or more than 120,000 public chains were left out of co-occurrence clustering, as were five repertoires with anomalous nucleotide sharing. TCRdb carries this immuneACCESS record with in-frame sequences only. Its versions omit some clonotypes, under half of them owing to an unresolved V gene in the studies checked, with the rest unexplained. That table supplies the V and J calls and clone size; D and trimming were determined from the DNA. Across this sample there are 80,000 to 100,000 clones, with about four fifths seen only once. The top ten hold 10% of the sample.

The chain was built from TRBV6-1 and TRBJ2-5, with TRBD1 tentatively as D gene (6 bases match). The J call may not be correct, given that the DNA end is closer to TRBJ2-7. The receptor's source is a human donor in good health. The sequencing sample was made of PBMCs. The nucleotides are TGTGCCAGCACTAACCCAGGGCAGGGGTATTACGAGCAGTACTTC. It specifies CASTNPGQGYYEQYF.